Shown below are 3 T cell receptor beta chains from a single sample sequenced in a study of T cell responses to AZD1222 COVID-19 vaccine. Sequenced by immunoSEQ multiplex PCR; TCRdb stores in-frame clones only, minus some. Here the sample spans 85,000 to 90,000 clones, about 90% being singletons. The specimen was peripheral blood, collected on day 0 of MenACWY control vaccination. Source of these receptors: an adult in good health.

The rearrangement joins TRBV6-5 to TRBJ1-5, with 8 bases matching TRBD1. The CDR3 covers 15 residues. Per the germline V gene, CDR1 is MNHEY and CDR2 is SVGAGI. Trimming at V came to 5 bases and at J to 1 base, leaving 4 bases not matched to a gene. The CDR3 protein is CASSQGAPSNQPQHF. The CDR3 region has the DNA TGTGCCAGCAGTCAGGGGGCGCCGAGCAATCAGCCCCAGCATTTT.

J is TRBJ1-2 and V is TRBV6-5; the match to TRBD1 covers 7 bases. Germline trimming cut 2 bases from V and 5 bases from J; bases unmatched to any gene: 2. The CDR3 runs 13 residues. Germline-derived CDR1 and CDR2 are MNHEY and SVGAGI. The CDR3: CASSYGTDYGYTF. In DNA form, the CDR3 reads TGTGCCAGCAGTTACGGGACAGATTATGGCTACACCTTC.

In this sample, this clone turned up once. J is TRBJ2-1 and V is TRBV2; possibly TRBD2 for D (5 bases). Germline loops: CDR1 SNHLY, CDR2 FYNNEI. V gave up 8 bases and J gave up 0 bases, with 11 bases separating them. This CDR3 region has 14 residues. CDR3 residues: CASRAESSYNEQFF. CDR3 nucleotides: TGTGCCAGCCGAGCGGAAAGCTCCTACAATGAGCAGTTCTTC.